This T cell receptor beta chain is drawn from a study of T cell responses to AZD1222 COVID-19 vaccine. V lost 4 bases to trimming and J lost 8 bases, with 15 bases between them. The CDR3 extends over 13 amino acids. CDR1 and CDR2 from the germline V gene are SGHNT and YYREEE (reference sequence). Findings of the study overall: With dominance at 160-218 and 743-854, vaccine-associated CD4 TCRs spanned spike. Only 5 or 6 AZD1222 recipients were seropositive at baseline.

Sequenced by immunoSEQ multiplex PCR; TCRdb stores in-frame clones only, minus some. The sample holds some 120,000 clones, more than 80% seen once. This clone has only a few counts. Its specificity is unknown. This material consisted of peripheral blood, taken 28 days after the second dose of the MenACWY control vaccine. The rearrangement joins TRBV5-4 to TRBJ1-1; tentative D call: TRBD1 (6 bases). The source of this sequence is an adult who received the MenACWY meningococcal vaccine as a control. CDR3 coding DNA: TGTGCCAGCAGCCATCGGACAGCCCCAGAAGCTTTCTTT. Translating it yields CASSHRTAPEAFF.